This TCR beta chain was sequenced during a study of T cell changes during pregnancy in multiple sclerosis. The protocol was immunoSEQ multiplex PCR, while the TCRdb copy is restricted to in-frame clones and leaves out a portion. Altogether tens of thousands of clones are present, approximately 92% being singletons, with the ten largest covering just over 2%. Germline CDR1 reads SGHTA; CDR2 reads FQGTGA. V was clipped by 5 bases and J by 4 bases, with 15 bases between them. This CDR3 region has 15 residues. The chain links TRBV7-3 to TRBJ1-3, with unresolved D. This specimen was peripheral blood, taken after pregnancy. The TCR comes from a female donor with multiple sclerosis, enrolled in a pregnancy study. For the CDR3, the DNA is TGTGCCAGCAGCCCGGACGGAGGGTCGGGAAACACCATATATTTT. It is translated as CASSPDGGSGNTIYF.